What follows are 5 T cell receptor beta chains derived from one specimen sequenced in a study of T cell changes during pregnancy in multiple sclerosis. Some clones are missing from TCRdb's copy, which holds only in-frame ones; the method was immunoSEQ multiplex PCR. This table has some 47,000 clones, 95% to 96% appearing once. This material consisted of peripheral blood, taken in the second trimester of pregnancy. The receptors come from a female donor with multiple sclerosis, enrolled in a pregnancy study.

The genes are TRBV6-5 and TRBJ2-7, with TRBD2 matching over 8 bases. The CDR3 runs to 15 residues. The V and J ends lost 6 bases and 1 base, in that order; junction bases with no gene match: 8. Germline loops: CDR1 MNHEY, CDR2 SVGAGI. This CDR3 reads CASRGFSGDSYEQYF. The CDR3 coding sequence is TGTGCCAGCAGGGGATTTAGCGGGGATTCCTACGAGCAGTACTTC.

This sequence joins TRBV7-2 and TRBJ1-4; D perhaps matches TRBD1 (5 bases). This CDR3 is 17 amino acids long. Trimming removed 4 bases at V and 1 base at J, with 16 bases between. Germline-derived CDR1 and CDR2 are SGHTA and FQGNSA. The CDR3 protein is CASSSPPGGRTNEKLFF. The DNA for the CDR3 is TGTGCCAGCAGCTCCCCCCCGGGGGGTAGAACTAATGAAAAACTGTTTTTT.

The CDR3 sequence is CASGVGGLETQYF. DNA for the CDR3: TGTGCCAGCGGCGTTGGAGGGTTAGAGACCCAGTACTTC. V gene TRBV11-2 combines with J gene TRBJ2-5; possibly TRBD2 for D (6 bases). V was clipped by 8 bases and J by 4 bases, with 14 bases between them. The CDR3 is 13 residues long. Germline lookup yields CDR1 SGHAT and CDR2 FQNNGV.

The chain employs TRBV13 and TRBJ2-7, with 7 bases matching TRBD2. CDR1 PRHDT and CDR2 FYEKMQ come from the germline V gene (reference sequence). V was pared by 2 bases and J by 3 bases, with 10 bases of the junction left unmatched. This CDR3 region has 16 residues. The CDR3, as DNA: TGTGCCAGCAGCTTAAGCGGCGGGGAGGGTAGCTACGAGCAGTACTTC. It yields the protein CASSLSGGEGSYEQYF.

This clone was counted once. V usage is TRBV13 and J usage is TRBJ1-1; 8 nucleotides line up with TRBD1. The CDR3 contains 15 residues. V lost 5 bases and J lost 0; bases outside the gene matches: 5. Per the germline V gene, CDR1 is PRHDT and CDR2 is FYEKMQ (reference sequence). CDR3 sequence (DNA): TGTGCCAGCAGCCCCGGGACAGGAATGAACACTGAAGCTTTCTTT. Its translation: CASSPGTGMNTEAFF.